This TCR beta chain was recovered during a study of control samples from healthy donors and cancer patients. The CDR3 is 13 residues long. Germline trimming cut 0 bases from V and 10 bases from J; bases unmatched to any gene: 4. Germline V gene data show CDR1 as SGHNT and CDR2 as YYREEE (reference sequence). The protocol was immunoSEQ multiplex PCR, while the TCRdb copy is restricted to in-frame clones and leaves out a portion. The sample records approximately 150,000 clones, 85% to 95% being singletons. Input material: blood. The receptor's source is a middle-aged man in good health. J is TRBJ2-1 and V is TRBV5-4; 7 bases are shared with TRBD1. The CDR3: CASSLVDREEQFF. The CDR3 DNA reads TGTGCCAGCAGCTTGGTAGACAGGGAGGAGCAGTTCTTC.